Detailed here is one TCR beta chain. The antigen is undetermined. It was second doses at about 4 or about 12 weeks that were pooled. Libraries were prepared by immunoSEQ multiplex PCR; TCRdb keeps only in-frame clonotypes and omits some of them. The sample has about 42,000 clones, about nine tenths seen once. These data belong to a study of T cell responses to AZD1222 COVID-19 vaccine. Findings of the study overall: After two AZD1222 doses, spike-specific TCR breadth and depth rose versus day 0. At study baseline, merely a handful of AZD1222 recipients were seropositive. Across the whole spike, CD4 TCRs peaked at regions 160-218 and 743-854.

The starting material was peripheral blood, obtained 28 days after the second AZD1222 dose. The clonotype originates from an adult who received the AZD1222 COVID-19 vaccine.

CDR3 nucleotides: TGTGCCAGCAGTTCCGGCCTAGATACGCAGTATTTT. It specifies CASSSGLDTQYF. The chain joins TRBV27 to TRBJ2-3; no reliable D call. V lost 4 bases and J lost 5, with 7 bases in between. The V gene's germline CDR1 is MNHEY and CDR2 SMNVEV (reference sequence). This CDR3 spans 12 amino acids.